The next 21 T cell receptor beta chains were all read from a single sample in a study of early T cells in non-severe SARS-CoV-2 infection. TCRdb fed the 5' RACE reads into MiXCR, producing one record per CDR3 protein. The repertoire holds tens of thousands of distinct CDR3 sequences, approximately 22% seen once, with roughly 4.6% in the top ten. Source: whole blood, taken at baseline. The receptor source for this set is an adult who was a healthcare worker with PCR-confirmed SARS-CoV-2 infection or an uninfected control (not recorded which).

This clonotype turned up a few times. The V and J genes are TRBV3-1 and TRBJ2-2, with 9 bases aligning to TRBD1. The CDR3 has 15 residues. The trim removed 4 bases at V and 7 bases at J, leaving 7 bases unmatched. CDR1 and CDR2 from the germline V gene are LGHDT and YNNKEL (reference sequence). The CDR3 region is CASSPGTGYGGELFF. In DNA, the CDR3 is TGTGCCAGCAGCCCTGGGACAGGGTATGGCGGGGAGCTGTTTTTT.

The chain joins TRBV7-2 to TRBJ2-7, with a weak D call TRBD1 (7 bases). Germline V gene data show CDR1 as SGHTA and CDR2 as FQGNSA. The CDR3 runs to 16 residues. V was clipped by 5 bases and J by 4 bases, with 21 bases between them. The CDR3 nucleotides are TGTGCCAGCAGCCCAGGGGGGCAGGGGTCGAAGTACGAGCAGTACTTC. Protein product: CASSPGGQGSKYEQYF.

The rearrangement joins TRBV5-1 to TRBJ1-1, with unresolved D. The V end was cut by 2 bases, the J end by 4 bases, with 12 bases between. The germline gives CDR1 SGHRS, CDR2 YFSETQ. The CDR3 length is 14 residues. The CDR3 nucleotides read TGCGCCAGCAGCTTCGATGCGGTGGGCACTGAAGCTTTCTTT. This codes for CASSFDAVGTEAFF.

J is TRBJ1-2 and V is TRBV20-1, with D maybe TRBD1 (5 bases). Trimming took off 1 base at V and 6 bases at J, with 21 bases between the two ends. CDR3 length: 16 residues. Germline CDR1 and CDR2: DFQATT and SNEGSKA (reference sequence). As DNA, the CDR3 is TGCAGTGCTAGAGGTAGACCCGCCGGGACGGGGAATGGCTACACCTTC. Protein: CSARGRPAGTGNGYTF.

This clonotype was counted a few times. The chain combines TRBV9 with TRBJ2-3; D not resolved. Trimming left V 0 bases short and J 1 base short, with 9 bases between. Germline V gene data show CDR1 as SGDLS and CDR2 as YYNGEE. The CDR3 has 15 residues. Here the CDR3 DNA reads TGTGCCAGCAGCGTAGCTATGACTGGCACAGATACGCAGTATTTT. Translating it yields CASSVAMTGTDTQYF.

This clonotype was seen a handful of times. The rearrangement links TRBV4-3 to TRBJ1-4; D perhaps matches TRBD1 (6 bases). The CDR3 runs to 15 residues. V lost 4 bases and J 5 bases, leaving 14 bases between the germline ends. CDR1 and CDR2 from the germline V gene are LGHNA and YSLEER. CDR3 region: CASSPGGRVNEKLFF. The CDR3 region has the DNA TGCGCCAGCAGCCCCGGGGGCAGAGTGAATGAAAAACTGTTTTTT.

This clonotype was seen more than once but under ten times. J is TRBJ2-7 and V is TRBV4-3, with D uncertain. Per germline, CDR1 LGHNA and CDR2 YSLEER. Trimming shortened V by 4 bases and J by 6 bases, and 13 bases separated the two germline ends. CDR3 length: 13 residues. Here the CDR3 reads CASSPSRGAEQYF. CDR3 DNA: TGCGCCAGCAGCCCCAGTAGAGGAGCCGAGCAGTACTTC.

The chain links TRBV6-6 to TRBJ2-7; TRBD2 might be the D (5 bases). V lost 4 bases, J lost 7 bases, and 14 bases lay in between. CDR1 MNHNY and CDR2 SVGAGI come from the germline V gene (reference sequence). The CDR3 is 13 amino acids. CDR3 in amino acids: CASSFWSPGEQYF. For the CDR3, the DNA is TGTGCCAGCAGTTTTTGGAGTCCGGGAGAGCAGTACTTC.

This clonotype was counted a few times. The V gene is TRBV7-2, the J gene TRBJ2-6; TRBD1 or TRBD2 may be the D gene (5 bases each). The length of the CDR3 is 18 residues. V was pared by 6 bases and J by 0 bases, with 18 bases between. Per the germline V gene, CDR1 is SGHTA and CDR2 is FQGNSA. This chain's CDR3 is CASRPRAGLHSGANVLTF. The CDR3 nucleotides read TGTGCCAGCAGGCCCAGGGCGGGCTTACACTCTGGGGCCAACGTCCTGACTTTC.

This clonotype was seen only a few times. At one boundary the junction diverges from the germline segment, which might be a read error. The V and J genes are TRBV20-1 and TRBJ1-1; TRBD1 is a possible D gene (5 bases). Germline V CDR1 and CDR2: DFQATT, SNEGSKA (reference sequence). CDR3 size: 12 residues. CDR3 sequence (DNA): TGCAGTGCCAGAGGGGAGGGCACTGAAGCTTTCTTT. Protein sequence: CSARGEGTEAFF.

This chain uses TRBV29-1 with TRBJ1-1; D call uncertain. Between the trimmed V and J ends, which lost 4 bases and 0 bases, there was a span of 9 bases. This CDR3 spans 13 amino acids. Germline assignment: CDR1 SQVTM and CDR2 ANQGSEA. CDR3 DNA sequence: TGCAGCGTTGGTCGACGGATGAACACTGAAGCTTTCTTT. Encoded protein: CSVGRRMNTEAFF.

J is TRBJ2-1 and V is TRBV4-3; the match to TRBD2 covers 12 bases. This CDR3 comprises 17 residues. The germline gives CDR1 LGHNA, CDR2 YSLEER. The J segment lost 8 bases and the V segment lost 0 bases, leaving 8 bases of the junction unmatched. Here the CDR3 reads CASSQDLPSGGGDEQFF. CDR3 DNA: TGCGCCAGCAGCCAAGATTTACCTAGCGGGGGGGGAGATGAGCAGTTCTTC.

The chain combines TRBV30 with TRBJ1-2; a possible D gene is TRBD1 (5 bases). The germline V and J ends were trimmed by 3 bases and 4 bases, with 12 bases remaining between them. CDR1 is GTSNPN and CDR2 is SVGIG in the germline V gene (reference sequence). The CDR3 sequence is 13 residues long. The CDR3 nucleotides read TGTGCCTGGAGAGGGGAGGCCCGCTATGGCTACACCTTC. Residues: CAWRGEARYGYTF.

This clonotype was detected only a few times. The chain joins TRBV5-1 to TRBJ1-6; perhaps TRBD1 as D (5 bases). V was clipped by 3 bases and J by 9 bases, with 16 bases between them. Germline lookup yields CDR1 SGHRS and CDR2 YFSETQ. There are 15 residues in the CDR3. CDR3 coding DNA: TGCGCCAGCAGCTCCCAGGGAATTGAAAGTTCACCCCTCCACTTT. Amino acid sequence: CASSSQGIESSPLHF. Supplemented by reference TRBV5-1 and TRBJ1-6, the full variable domain reads KAGVTQTPRYLIKTRGQQVTLSCSPISGHRSVSWYQQTPGQGLQFLFEYFSETQRNKGNFPGRFSGRQFSNSRSEMNVSTLELGDSALYLCASSSQGIESSPLHFGNGTRLTVT.

The V gene is TRBV5-8, the J gene TRBJ2-7; 9 bases are shared with TRBD1. V was clipped by 3 bases and J by 4 bases; unmatched bases: 11. Germline values: CDR1 SGHTS, CDR2 YDEGEE. The CDR3 has 16 amino acids. For the CDR3, the DNA is TGTGCCAGCAGCTGGGAACCGGACAGGGGCGTTTACGAGCAGTACTTC. Its protein product is CASSWEPDRGVYEQYF.

CDR3 loop: CASSLDRVYEQYF. The CDR3 DNA follows: TGTGCCAGCAGCTTAGACCGGGTCTACGAGCAGTACTTC. The J gene is TRBJ2-7, the V gene TRBV7-6; D is unresolved. Germline V lookup: CDR1 SGHVS, CDR2 FNYEAQ. The germline V and J ends were trimmed by 1 base and 3 bases, with 7 bases remaining between them. CDR3 length: 13 amino acids.

V is TRBV12-3 or TRBV12-4 and J is TRBJ2-5, with 7 bases lining up with TRBD1. The CDR3 runs to 12 residues. Losses at the gene ends were 5 bases for V and 5 bases for J; bases not matched to a gene: 2. CDR3: CASSTGEETQYF. In DNA, the CDR3 is TGTGCCAGCAGTACAGGGGAGGAGACCCAGTACTTC.

This clonotype appeared once. The chain uses TRBV12-5 and TRBJ2-1; 8 bases agree with TRBD2. V gave up 6 bases and J gave up 6 bases; unmatched junction bases: 4. CDR3 length equals 13 residues. Germline V gene data show CDR1 as LGHNT and CDR2 as FRNRAP. The CDR3 nucleotides read TGTGCTAGTGGAAATAGCGGGGCCAATGAGCAGTTCTTC. Its protein product is CASGNSGANEQFF.

Regarding this clonotype: This sequence may be a read error, since a much larger clone differs from it by one base. This sequence joins TRBV7-6 and TRBJ2-2; tentatively, D is TRBD1 (5 bases). The CDR3 spans 13 residues. Germline values: CDR1 SGHVS, CDR2 FNYEAQ. The CDR3 is CVSEGENTGELFF. CDR3 in DNA: TGTGTCAGCGAAGGGGAGAACACCGGGGAGCTGTTTTTT.

V usage is TRBV6-2 or TRBV6-3 and J usage is TRBJ1-1; D unresolved. This CDR3 is built from 16 residues. Germline CDR1 and CDR2: MNHEY and SVGEGT. With 2 bases removed from V and 3 bases from J, the gap between germline ends came to 16 bases. This chain's CDR3 is CASSYQAKAGDTEAFF. The CDR3 region has the DNA TGTGCCAGCAGTTACCAGGCTAAAGCAGGCGACACTGAAGCTTTCTTT.

A few counts support this clonotype. The V gene is TRBV7-8, the J gene TRBJ2-3; tentative D call: TRBD2 (5 bases). From germline, CDR1 is SGHVS and CDR2 FQNEAQ. V was trimmed by 2 bases and J by 2 bases, leaving 14 bases between them. The CDR3 has 16 amino acids. The CDR3 loop is CASSLTSGTTTDTQYF. In DNA, the CDR3 is TGTGCCAGCAGCTTAACCAGCGGTACTACCACAGATACGCAGTATTTT.